This is a list of T cell receptor beta chains from one sample in a study of tumor-infiltrating lymphocytes in primary liver carcinoma. Each CDR3 protein is one row after TCRdb ran MiXCR on the multiplex PCR reads. This table holds 150,000 to 200,000 distinct CDR3 sequences, almost 65% found once. Sequenced material: peripheral blood. The receptors derive from a woman in her sixties with primary liver carcinoma and hepatitis B virus infection. CDR3s include the opening cysteine and the closing phenylalanine or tryptophan. Each record gives: clone size, J gene, D gene, CDR3 length, V gene, CDR3 protein, CDR3 DNA. D genes are given only for firm matches. Some rows mark clone size as missing; the rest say once, few, many or name a class of expanded clone.

- TRBJ1-2 TRBD1 13 TRBV5-1 CASSWQGGDGYTF TGCGCCAGCAGCTGGCAAGGGGGCGATGGCTACACCTTC
- TRBJ2-1 - 15 TRBV5-1 CAISLVDPSYNEQFF TGCGCCATCAGCCTGGTAGACCCTTCCTACAATGAGCAGTTCTTC
- TRBJ1-1 TRBD1 16 TRBV28 CDSSQTGGAYWMVAFF TGTGACAGCAGTCAAACAGGGGGCGCGTATTGGATGGTAGCTTTCTTT
- TRBJ2-5 - 16 TRBV5-5 CASRPGLTGFGETQYF TGTGCCAGCAGACCTGGACTAACGGGGTTTGGGGAGACCCAGTACTTC
- TRBJ2-1 - 14 TRBV11-2 CTSSRLAVRNEQFF TGTACCAGCAGCCGATTAGCGGTGAGAAATGAGCAGTTCTTC
few TRBJ2-1 - 14 TRBV5-6 CASSFQDRYNEQFF TGTGCCAGCAGCTTCCAGGACAGATACAATGAGCAGTTCTTC
many TRBJ2-2 - 14 TRBV13 CASSGRTNTGELFF TGTGCCAGCTCCGGACGCACGAACACCGGGGAGCTGTTTTTT
- TRBJ2-7 - 12 TRBV6-5 CTSAPPLLEQYF TGTACCAGCGCCCCACCCTTGCTCGAGCAGTACTTC
many TRBJ2-5 - 13 TRBV10-2 CASSGGTGETQYF TGCGCCAGCAGTGGGGGGACGGGAGAGACCCAGTACTTC
- TRBJ2-6 TRBD1 15 TRBV5-5 CASSMTGGRADVLTF TGTGCCAGCAGCATGACAGGGGGAAGGGCCGACGTCCTAACTTTC
few TRBJ2-7 TRBD1 16 TRBV5-1 CASSATAGTGVAEQYF TGCGCCAGCAGCGCAACGGCCGGGACAGGGGTGGCCGAGCAGTACTTC
- TRBJ2-5 - 13 TRBV2 CASSVGGIGTQYF TGTGCCAGCAGTGTCGGTGGTATTGGGACCCAGTACTTC
many TRBJ2-7 TRBD2 19 TRBV6-5 CASSYRSKTGLAGDREQYF TGTGCCAGCAGTTACCGCTCAAAGACGGGACTAGCGGGAGATCGGGAGCAGTACTTC
- TRBJ2-1 TRBD2 14 TRBV29-1 CSVEGAGGIYEQFF TGCAGCGTTGAGGGTGCGGGAGGCATCTATGAGCAGTTCTTC
- TRBJ2-7 - 14 TRBV12-3/TRBV12-4 CASSLSGSPYEQYF TGTGCCAGCAGTTTAAGCGGGTCCCCATACGAGCAGTACTTC
medium-sized TRBJ2-3 - 15 TRBV11-2 CASSLASGLFNTQYF TGTGCCAGCAGCTTAGCGTCAGGACTCTTTAATACGCAGTATTTT
- TRBJ2-7 TRBD2 15 TRBV6-2/TRBV6-3 CAGTSATSYVSEQYF TGTGCCGGCACCTCCGCGACTAGCTACGTGAGCGAGCAGTACTTC
- TRBJ2-1 - 15 TRBV11-2 CASSIAGSSYNDQFF TGTGCCAGCAGCATTGCGGGAAGCTCCTACAATGATCAGTTCTTC
few TRBJ2-7 TRBD2 17 TRBV28 CASSLGGWSGISYEQYF TGTGCCAGCAGTTTAGGAGGCTGGAGCGGGATCTCCTACGAGCAGTACTTC
- TRBJ2-5 - 12 TRBV28 CASSWRQETQYF TGTGCCAGCAGTTGGCGCCAAGAGACCCAGTACTTC
- TRBJ1-2 TRBD1 15 TRBV12-3/TRBV12-4 CASSLRTGGTYGYTF TGTGCCAGCAGTCTCCGGACAGGGGGAACCTATGGCTACACCTTC
- TRBJ1-1 - 14 TRBV29-1 CCVFTLTGRSEAFF TGCTGCGTTTTCACTTTGACAGGCCGTTCTGAAGCTTTCTTT
- TRBJ1-6 - 17 TRBV28 CASSFPGWLRDNSPLHF TGTGCCAGCAGTTTCCCCGGATGGCTAAGGGATAATTCACCCCTCCACTTT
- TRBJ1-1 - 14 TRBV7-8 CASSLRGRNTEAFF TGTGCCAGCAGCCTACGCGGGAGGAACACTGAAGCTTTCTTT